This T cell receptor beta chain was observed in a study of human T cells and chemical hapten exposure. On the study more broadly: 2% DPC was applied to around 2 cm by around 2 cm of upper inner arm skin for sensitization. Small pooled library volume differences mainly caused per-sample TCR yield variation.

Using its own MiXCR run on the RACE reads, TCRdb lists one record per CDR3 protein. The sample includes over 150,000 distinct CDR3 sequences, about a quarter of them seen just once. Study-level points and caveats: Sensitizing to DPC left TCRs with a frequency above 1 in 1000 unaltered.

The germline gives CDR1 SNHLY, CDR2 FYNNEI. This CDR3 has 10 amino acids. Deletions cut 8 bases from V and 7 bases from J, with 9 bases between. Turning to this clonotype: What it binds is unknown.

Time point noted: patch test 3, about 24 weeks after DPC sensitization. The sample's treatment: therapeutic diphenylcyclopropenone sensitization with weekly scalp DPC. V usage is TRBV2 and J usage is TRBJ2-7, with no clear D. Source: whole blood, taken in connection with sensitization to the hapten diphenylcyclopropenone (DPC). This TCR was sampled from a woman aged 18-29 years with alopecia areata. Some clones in this sample may be carry-over from other donors' samples. In nucleotides, the CDR3 is TGTGCCAGCTTGGAACGGGAGCAGTACTTC. As protein: CASLEREQYF. The full variable domain, its missing parts supplied by reference TRBV2 and TRBJ2-7, is EPEVTQTPSHQVTQMGQEVILRCVPISNHLYFYWYRQILGQKVEFLVSFYNNEISEKSEIFDDQFSVERPDGSNFTLKIRSTKLEDSAMYFCASLEREQYFGPGTRLTVT.